A selection of T cell receptor beta chains follows, all from one sample in a study of OX40 agonist ivuxolimab in advanced cancers. Assay: immunoSEQ multiplex PCR; the TCRdb copy retains only in-frame clones and omits some. The table records 20,000 to 25,000 clones, 75% to 85% of them present only once. The sequencing used CD4+ or CD8+ T cells sorted from blood, collected in a trial of the OX40 agonist ivuxolimab. The receptors shown here come from an adult with an advanced solid tumor such as melanoma, head and neck, liver or kidney cancer. Each CDR3 is given with its conserved first and last residue. The D gene is left open where the match is weak. The listing skips clone size in some rows; elsewhere it reads once, few, many or a size class.

abundance	d_gene	j_gene	v_gene	CDR3nt	CDR3aa
NA	TRBD2	TRBJ2-7	TRBV4-3	TGCGCCAGCAGCCAAGATAGAGCGGGGGGGCGTTACGAGCAGTACTTC	CASSQDRAGGRYEQYF
NA	NA	TRBJ1-1	TRBV4-1	TGCGCCAGCAGCCAAGCCCGGGGACAGAACACTGAAGCTTTCTTT	CASSQARGQNTEAFF
NA	NA	TRBJ1-6	TRBV4-3	TGCGCCAGCAGCCAAGATCCGACGGGACTCATGAATTCACCCCTCCACTTT	CASSQDPTGLMNSPLHF
NA	NA	TRBJ1-2	TRBV9	TGTGCCAGCAGCGGCGGGATCTTCTATGGCTACACCTTC	CASSGGIFYGYTF
NA	NA	TRBJ2-5	TRBV13	TGTGCCAGCAGCTTAGGGGTACAGACGGAGACCCAGTACTTC	CASSLGVQTETQYF
NA	TRBD1	TRBJ2-5	TRBV5-4	TGTGCCAGCAAAACCGGGACAGGGGTGGGGGAGACCCAGTACTTC	CASKTGTGVGETQYF
NA	NA	TRBJ2-7	TRBV5-6	TGTGCCAGCAGCCCGGGACAAACTTACGAGCAGTACTTC	CASSPGQTYEQYF
NA	TRBD2	TRBJ2-3	TRBV5-1	TGCGCCAGCAGCTCCTTAGCGGGGGGGCGCACAGATACGCAGTATTTT	CASSSLAGGRTDTQYF
NA	NA	TRBJ2-1	TRBV15	TGTGCCACCAGCAGGGACCTTTTTTACGGGAGCTCCTACAATGAGCAGTTCTTC	CATSRDLFYGSSYNEQFF
NA	NA	TRBJ1-5	TRBV6-4	TGTGCCAGCAGTGTATCCGGGAATCAGCCCCAGCATTTT	CASSVSGNQPQHF
NA	NA	TRBJ2-1	TRBV15	TGTGCCACCAGCAGAGATGGGGACGGACACAATGAGCAGTTCTTC	CATSRDGDGHNEQFF
NA	NA	TRBJ2-7	TRBV7-8	TGTGCCAGCAGCGCGGGGCCAGGCTACGAGCAGTACTTC	CASSAGPGYEQYF
NA	TRBD2	TRBJ2-1	TRBV4-3	TGCGCCAGCAGCCAAGACTCGGGGGGATTTTACAATGAGCAGTTCTTC	CASSQDSGGFYNEQFF
NA	NA	TRBJ2-5	TRBV6-5	TGTGCCAGCAAGTGGGGAGAGACCCAGTACTTC	CASKWGETQYF
NA	NA	TRBJ1-1	TRBV27	TGTGCCAGCAGTCTACGACAGGCGGGGACTGAAGCTTTCTTT	CASSLRQAGTEAFF
medium-sized	NA	TRBJ2-7	TRBV13	TGTGCCAGCAGCTTAGGGGCTTCGACCTACGAGCAGTACTTC	CASSLGASTYEQYF
NA	TRBD1	TRBJ2-7	TRBV4-1	TGCGCCAGCGGACAGGGATACGAGCAGTACTTC	CASGQGYEQYF
NA	NA	TRBJ2-1	TRBV6-5	TGTGCCAGCAGTGTATACTACAATGAGCAGTTCTTC	CASSVYYNEQFF
NA	NA	TRBJ1-2	TRBV15	TGTGCCACCAGCAGCTGGAACGGCGGGGGAAATGGCTACACCTTC	CATSSWNGGGNGYTF
NA	NA	TRBJ2-1	TRBV20-1	TGCAGTGCGGAGCGTTCGACTGAGCAGTTCTTC	CSAERSTEQFF
NA	NA	TRBJ2-1	TRBV9	TGTGCCAGCAGCGTTAATTACAATGAGCAGTTCTTC	CASSVNYNEQFF
NA	NA	TRBJ1-3	TRBV6-5	TGTGCCAGCAGCCTTTTCTGGGGTTCGGGAAACACCATATATTTT	CASSLFWGSGNTIYF
NA	TRBD2	TRBJ2-3	TRBV6-4	TGTGCCAGCAGTCCTAGCGGGGGGGCCGTAGATACGCAGTATTTT	CASSPSGGAVDTQYF
NA	NA	TRBJ2-2	TRBV10-3	TGTGCCATCAGTGAGAAGGACAAGGAAGACACCGGGGAGCTGTTTTTT	CAISEKDKEDTGELFF
NA	TRBD2	TRBJ2-3	TRBV11-2	TGTGCCAGCAGCTCGGGACTAGCACGAAGCACAGATACGCAGTATTTT	CASSSGLARSTDTQYF
NA	NA	TRBJ1-2	TRBV5-6	TGTGCCAGCAGCACGGCGCTTATGATTGACTACACCTTC	CASSTALMIDYTF
NA	NA	TRBJ1-2	TRBV25-1	TGTGCCAGCAGTCGGGAATATTTCTTGGGCTACACCTTC	CASSREYFLGYTF
NA	NA	TRBJ1-6	TRBV2	TGTGCCAGCTTCGACAGACTTAATTCACCCCTCCACTTT	CASFDRLNSPLHF
NA	NA	TRBJ1-6	TRBV6-6	TGTGCCAGCAGGGAGGGCCTCAATTCACCCCTCCACTTT	CASREGLNSPLHF
NA	NA	TRBJ2-3	TRBV9	TGTGCCAGCAGCATCACGACGGGCACAGATACGCAGTATTTT	CASSITTGTDTQYF
NA	TRBD1	TRBJ1-1	TRBV27	TGTGCCAGCAGTTTCAGTAAGGGGGCAGGCACTGAAGCTTTCTTT	CASSFSKGAGTEAFF
NA	NA	TRBJ1-5	TRBV27	TGTGCCAGCAGTTTCAGCAATCAGCCCCAGCATTTT	CASSFSNQPQHF
NA	NA	TRBJ1-1	TRBV5-5	TGTGCCAGCAGCAGTGACGTGAACACTGAAGCTTTCTTT	CASSSDVNTEAFF
NA	NA	TRBJ1-2	TRBV6-1	TGTGCCAGCACCGAGGGGCCGGGCTACACCTTC	CASTEGPGYTF
NA	NA	TRBJ1-2	TRBV27	TGTGCCAGCAGTTTATCCAATGCTAACTATGGCTACACCTTC	CASSLSNANYGYTF
NA	TRBD2	TRBJ2-7	TRBV5-3	TGTGCCAGAAGCTCCGGACTAGCGGGGGCTGTCGACTACGAGCAGTACTTC	CARSSGLAGAVDYEQYF
medium-sized	NA	TRBJ1-3	TRBV7-2	TGTGCCAGCAGCTCACAAGGAAACACCATATATTTT	CASSSQGNTIYF
NA	NA	TRBJ2-7	TRBV11-2	TGTGCCAGCAGCTTAGCCCAGATATCCTACGAGCAGTACTTC	CASSLAQISYEQYF
NA	NA	TRBJ2-5	TRBV6-5	TGTGCCAGCAGTTACACATCAGGGGGAGGTGGGGAGACCCAGTACTTC	CASSYTSGGGGETQYF
NA	NA	TRBJ2-1	TRBV11-3	TGTGCCAGCAGCTTAGACGGGGGAGAGTACAATGAGCAGTTCTTC	CASSLDGGEYNEQFF
NA	NA	TRBJ1-3	TRBV13	TGTGCCAGCAGCTTAGCCCCGGGGGACTCTGGAAACACCATATATTTT	CASSLAPGDSGNTIYF
NA	NA	TRBJ1-2	TRBV6-5	TGTGCCAGCAGTTACGGTAGAGAGGCCTATGGCTACACCTTC	CASSYGREAYGYTF
NA	TRBD1	TRBJ1-3	TRBV4-1	TGCGCCAGCAGCCAGGGGACAGGAGTAAACACCATATATTTT	CASSQGTGVNTIYF
NA	TRBD2	TRBJ2-7	TRBV7-9	TGTGCCAGCAGCCCATCGACGGGACTATCAATCGAGCAGTACTTC	CASSPSTGLSIEQYF
NA	NA	TRBJ1-1	TRBV4-3	TGCGCCAGCAGCCAAGGCTGGGCCCTTACAGGGAACACTGAAGCTTTCTTT	CASSQGWALTGNTEAFF
NA	NA	TRBJ2-1	TRBV2	TGTGCCAGCAGCACCTCGGACAGTTACAATGAGCAGTTCTTC	CASSTSDSYNEQFF
NA	NA	TRBJ1-2	TRBV7-9	TGTGCCAGCAGCTCAGCGACAGCCGCTCATAACTATGGCTACACCTTC	CASSSATAAHNYGYTF
NA	NA	TRBJ1-1	TRBV5-1	TGCGCCAGCAGCTTGGGGTTCGGAGGGATGAACACTGAAGCTTTCTTT	CASSLGFGGMNTEAFF
NA	NA	TRBJ2-7	TRBV9	TGTGCCAGCAGCGGCTCTAGTGCCGAGCAGTACTTC	CASSGSSAEQYF
NA	NA	TRBJ2-4	TRBV7-9	TGTGCCAGCAGCCAACTGGGTCAGACTTCTTCATCCAAAAACATTCAGTACTTC	CASSQLGQTSSSKNIQYF
once	NA	TRBJ1-2	TRBV6-5	TGTGCCAGCAGTTACTCCGCAGGGTTGTATGGCTACACCTTC	CASSYSAGLYGYTF
NA	TRBD1	TRBJ1-2	TRBV6-5	TGTGCCAGCAGTACCTTTACAGGGGACGGCTACACCTTC	CASSTFTGDGYTF
NA	NA	TRBJ2-3	TRBV4-3	TGCGCCAGCAGCTCCCGAGGGGGCGGGGGGCCTCCTATATCAGATACGCAGTATTTT	CASSSRGGGGPPISDTQYF
NA	TRBD1	TRBJ1-1	TRBV6-4	TGTGCCACCGGGACAGGGGATGGGATTGACACTGAAGCTTTCTTT	CATGTGDGIDTEAFF